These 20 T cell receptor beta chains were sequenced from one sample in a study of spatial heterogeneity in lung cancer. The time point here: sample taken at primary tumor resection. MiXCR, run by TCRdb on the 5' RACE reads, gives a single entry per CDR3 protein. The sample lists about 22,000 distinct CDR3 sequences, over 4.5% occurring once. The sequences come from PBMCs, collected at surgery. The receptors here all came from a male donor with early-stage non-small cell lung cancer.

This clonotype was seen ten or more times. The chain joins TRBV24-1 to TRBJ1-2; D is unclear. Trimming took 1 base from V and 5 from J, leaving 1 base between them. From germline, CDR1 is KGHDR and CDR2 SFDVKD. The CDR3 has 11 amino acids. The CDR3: CATSDLYGYTF. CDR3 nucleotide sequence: TGTGCCACCAGTGATTTATATGGCTACACCTTC.

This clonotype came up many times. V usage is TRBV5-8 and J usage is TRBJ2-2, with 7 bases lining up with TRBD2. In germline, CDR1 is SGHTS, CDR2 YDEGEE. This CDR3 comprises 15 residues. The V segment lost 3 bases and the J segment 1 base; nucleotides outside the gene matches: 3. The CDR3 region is CASSSGGGNTGELFF. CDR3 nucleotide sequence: TGTGCCAGCAGCTCGGGAGGCGGGAACACCGGGGAGCTGTTTTTT.

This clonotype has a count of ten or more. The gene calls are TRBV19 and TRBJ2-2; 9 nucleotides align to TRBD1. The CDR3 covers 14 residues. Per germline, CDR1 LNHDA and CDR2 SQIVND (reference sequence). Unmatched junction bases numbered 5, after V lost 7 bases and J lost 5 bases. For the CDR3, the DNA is TGTGCCAGTACCGGGACAGGGAGGACCGGGGAGCTGTTTTTT. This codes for CASTGTGRTGELFF.

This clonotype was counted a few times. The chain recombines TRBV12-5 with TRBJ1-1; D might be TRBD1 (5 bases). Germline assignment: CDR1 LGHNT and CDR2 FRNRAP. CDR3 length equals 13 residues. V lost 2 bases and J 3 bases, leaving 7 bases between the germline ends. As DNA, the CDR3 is TGTGCTAGTGGTTTGTGGGGGGACACTGAAGCTTTCTTT. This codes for CASGLWGDTEAFF.

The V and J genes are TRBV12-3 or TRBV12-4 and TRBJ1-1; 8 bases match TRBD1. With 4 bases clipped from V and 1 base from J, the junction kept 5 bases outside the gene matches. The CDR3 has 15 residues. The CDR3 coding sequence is TGTGCCAGCAGTTCCGCCGGGACAGGGAACACTGAAGCTTTCTTT. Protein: CASSSAGTGNTEAFF.

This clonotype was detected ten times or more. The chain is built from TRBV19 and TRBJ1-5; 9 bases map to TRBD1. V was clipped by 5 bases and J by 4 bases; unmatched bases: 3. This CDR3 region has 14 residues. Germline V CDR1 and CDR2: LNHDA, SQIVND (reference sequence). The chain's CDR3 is CASSPGTGNQPQHF. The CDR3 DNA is TGTGCCAGTAGTCCCGGGACAGGGAATCAGCCCCAGCATTTT. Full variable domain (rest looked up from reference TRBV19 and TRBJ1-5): DGGITQSPKYLFRKEGQNVTLSCEQNLNHDAMYWYRQDPGQGLRLIYYSQIVNDFQKGDIAEGYSVSREKKESFPLTVTSAQKNPTAFYLCASSPGTGNQPQHFGDGTRLSIL.

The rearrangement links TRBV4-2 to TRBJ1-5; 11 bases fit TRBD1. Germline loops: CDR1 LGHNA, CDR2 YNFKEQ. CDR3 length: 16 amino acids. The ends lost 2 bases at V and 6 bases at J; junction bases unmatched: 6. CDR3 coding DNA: TGTGCCAGCAGCCAATTTGGACAGGGGGCCGCTCAGCCCCAGCATTTT. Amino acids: CASSQFGQGAAQPQHF.

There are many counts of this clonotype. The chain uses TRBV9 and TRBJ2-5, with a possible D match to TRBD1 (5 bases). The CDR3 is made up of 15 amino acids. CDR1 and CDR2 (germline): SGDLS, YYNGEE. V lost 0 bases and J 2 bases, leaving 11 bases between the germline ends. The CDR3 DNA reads TGTGCCAGCAGCGTAGCTCCGGCAGGGCAAGAGACCCAGTACTTC. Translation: CASSVAPAGQETQYF.

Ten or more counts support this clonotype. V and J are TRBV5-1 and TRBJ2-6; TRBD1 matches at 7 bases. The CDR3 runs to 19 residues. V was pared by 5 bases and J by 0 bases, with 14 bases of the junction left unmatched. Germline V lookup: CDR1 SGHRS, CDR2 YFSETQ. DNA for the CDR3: TGCGCCAGCAGTAACTCGTTAGGGACAGTCATCTCTGGGGCCAACGTCCTGACTTTC. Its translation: CASSNSLGTVISGANVLTF.

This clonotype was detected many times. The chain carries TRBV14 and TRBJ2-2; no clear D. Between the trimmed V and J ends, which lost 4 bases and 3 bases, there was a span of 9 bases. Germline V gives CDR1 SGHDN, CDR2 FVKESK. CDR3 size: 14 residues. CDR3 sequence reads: CASSPVVDTGELFF. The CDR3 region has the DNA TGTGCCAGCAGCCCTGTGGTGGACACCGGGGAGCTGTTTTTT.

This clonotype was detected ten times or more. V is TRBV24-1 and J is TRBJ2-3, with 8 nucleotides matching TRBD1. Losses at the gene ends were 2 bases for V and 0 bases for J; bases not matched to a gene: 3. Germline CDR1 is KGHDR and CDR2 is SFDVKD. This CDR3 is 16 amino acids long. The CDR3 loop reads CATSDSGQGSTDTQYF. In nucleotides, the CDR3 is TGTGCCACCAGTGATTCTGGACAGGGAAGCACAGATACGCAGTATTTT.

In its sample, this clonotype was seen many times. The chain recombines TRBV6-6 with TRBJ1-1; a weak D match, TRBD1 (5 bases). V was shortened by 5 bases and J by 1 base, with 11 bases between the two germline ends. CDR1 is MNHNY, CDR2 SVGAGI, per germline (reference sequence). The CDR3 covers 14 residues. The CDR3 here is CASSRRGPNTEAFF. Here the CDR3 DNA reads TGTGCCAGCAGTCGTCGGGGACCGAACACTGAAGCTTTCTTT.

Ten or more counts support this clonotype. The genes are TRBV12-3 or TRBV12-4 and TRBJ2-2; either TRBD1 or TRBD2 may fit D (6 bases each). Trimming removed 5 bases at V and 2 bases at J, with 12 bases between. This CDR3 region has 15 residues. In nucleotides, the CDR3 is TGTGCCAGCAGTGAGGGGGGCGCTAACACCGGGGAGCTGTTTTTT. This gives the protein CASSEGGANTGELFF.

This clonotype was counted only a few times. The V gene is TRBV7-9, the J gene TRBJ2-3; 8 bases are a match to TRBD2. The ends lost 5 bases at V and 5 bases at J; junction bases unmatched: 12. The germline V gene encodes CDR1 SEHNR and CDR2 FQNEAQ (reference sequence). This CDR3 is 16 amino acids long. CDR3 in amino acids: CASSPSGSWVGDTQYF. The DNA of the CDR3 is TGTGCCAGCAGCCCCAGCGGGAGTTGGGTAGGAGATACGCAGTATTTT.

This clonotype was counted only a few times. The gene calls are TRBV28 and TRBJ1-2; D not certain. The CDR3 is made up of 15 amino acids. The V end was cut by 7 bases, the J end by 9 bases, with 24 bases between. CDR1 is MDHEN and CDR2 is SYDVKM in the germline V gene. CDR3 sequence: CASIPWTDGSDSYTF. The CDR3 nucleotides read TGTGCCAGCATCCCTTGGACTGACGGGTCGGATAGCTACACCTTC.

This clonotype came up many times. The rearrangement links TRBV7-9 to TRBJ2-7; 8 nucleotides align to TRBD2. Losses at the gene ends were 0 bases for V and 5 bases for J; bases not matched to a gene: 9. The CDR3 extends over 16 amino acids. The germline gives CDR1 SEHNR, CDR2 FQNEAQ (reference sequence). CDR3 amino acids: CASSLAGSGSINEQYF. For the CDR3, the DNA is TGTGCCAGCAGCTTAGCGGGGAGCGGGAGCATAAACGAGCAGTACTTC. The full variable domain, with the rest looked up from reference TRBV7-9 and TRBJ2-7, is DTGVSQNPRHKITKRGQNVTFRCDPISEHNRLYWYRQTLGQGPEFLTYFQNEAQLEKSRLLSDRFSAERPKGSFSTLEIQRTEQGDSAMYLCASSLAGSGSINEQYFGPGTRLTVT.

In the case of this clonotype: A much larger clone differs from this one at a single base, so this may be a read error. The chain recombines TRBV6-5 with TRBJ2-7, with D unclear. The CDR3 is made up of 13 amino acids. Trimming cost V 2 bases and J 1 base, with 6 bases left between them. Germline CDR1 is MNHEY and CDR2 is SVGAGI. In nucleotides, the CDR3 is TGTGCCAGCAGTTACACCTCATCCTACGAGCAGTACTTC. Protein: CASSYTSSYEQYF.

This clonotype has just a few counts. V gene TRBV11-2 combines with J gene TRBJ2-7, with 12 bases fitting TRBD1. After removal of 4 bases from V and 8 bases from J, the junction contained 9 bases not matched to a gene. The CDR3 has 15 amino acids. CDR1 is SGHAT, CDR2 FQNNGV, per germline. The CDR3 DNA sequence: TGTGCCAGCAGCTCGTCCGGGACAGGGGGCGCGAAGCAGTACTTC. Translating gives CASSSSGTGGAKQYF.

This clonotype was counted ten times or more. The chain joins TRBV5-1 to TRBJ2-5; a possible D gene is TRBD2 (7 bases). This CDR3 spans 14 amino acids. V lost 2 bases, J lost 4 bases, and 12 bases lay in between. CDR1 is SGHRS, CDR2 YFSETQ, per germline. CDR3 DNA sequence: TGCGCCAGCAGCTTCTTGGGAGGGGGAGAGACCCAGTACTTC. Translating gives CASSFLGGGETQYF.

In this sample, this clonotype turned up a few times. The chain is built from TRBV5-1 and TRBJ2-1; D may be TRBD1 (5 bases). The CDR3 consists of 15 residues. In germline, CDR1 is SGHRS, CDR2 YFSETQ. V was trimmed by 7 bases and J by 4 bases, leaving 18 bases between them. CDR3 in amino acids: CASGPGAPTYNEQFF. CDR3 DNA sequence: TGCGCCAGCGGTCCTGGGGCGCCCACATACAATGAGCAGTTCTTC.